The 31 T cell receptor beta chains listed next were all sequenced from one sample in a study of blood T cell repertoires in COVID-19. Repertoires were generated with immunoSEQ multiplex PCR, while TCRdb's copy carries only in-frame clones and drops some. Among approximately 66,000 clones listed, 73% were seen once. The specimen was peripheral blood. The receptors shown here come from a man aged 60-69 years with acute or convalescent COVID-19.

The CDR3 is CASRLTGVQETQYF. The CDR3 DNA is TGTGCCAGCAGGTTAACAGGGGTCCAAGAGACCCAGTACTTC. V is TRBV6-5 and J is TRBJ2-5, with 7 bases fitting TRBD1. The CDR3 length is 14 residues. The trim removed 6 bases at V and 1 base at J, leaving 5 bases unmatched. CDR1 is MNHEY, CDR2 SVGAGI, per germline.

The CDR3 loop is CASSVEALQGTQYF. In DNA, the CDR3 is TGTGCCAGCAGCGTGGAAGCGTTACAGGGGACCCAGTACTTC. The rearrangement joins TRBV9 to TRBJ2-5; possibly TRBD1 for D (6 bases). V gave up 2 bases and J gave up 7 bases, with 15 bases separating them. CDR3 length equals 14 residues. Germline values: CDR1 SGDLS, CDR2 YYNGEE. Full variable domain (missing parts from reference TRBV9 and TRBJ2-5): DSGVTQTPKHLITATGQRVTLRCSPRSGDLSVYWYQQSLDQGLQFLIQYYNGEERAKGNILERFSAQQFPDLHSELNLSSLELGDSALYFCASSVEALQGTQYFGPGTRLLVL.

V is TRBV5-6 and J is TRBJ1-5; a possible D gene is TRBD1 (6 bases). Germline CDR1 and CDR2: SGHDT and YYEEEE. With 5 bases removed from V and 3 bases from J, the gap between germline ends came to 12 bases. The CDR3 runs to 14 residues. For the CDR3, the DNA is TGTGCCAGCAGGGTTAGGGGGACCAATCAGCCCCAGCATTTT. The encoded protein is CASRVRGTNQPQHF.

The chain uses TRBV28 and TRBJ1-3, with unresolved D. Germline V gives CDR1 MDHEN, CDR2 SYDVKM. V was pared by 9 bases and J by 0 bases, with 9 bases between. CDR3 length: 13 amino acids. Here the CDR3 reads CASRVGSGNTIYF. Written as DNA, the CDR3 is TGTGCCAGTCGGGTCGGCTCTGGAAACACCATATATTTT.

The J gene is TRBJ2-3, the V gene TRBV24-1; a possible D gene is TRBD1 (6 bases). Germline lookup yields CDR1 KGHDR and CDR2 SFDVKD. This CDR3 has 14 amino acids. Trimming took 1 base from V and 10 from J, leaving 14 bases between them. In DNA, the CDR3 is TGTGCCACCAGTGATTTAAACAGGGAAACGGCGCAGTATTTT. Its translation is CATSDLNRETAQYF.

CDR3 sequence reads: CASSPGTQTDTQYF. The CDR3 coding sequence is TGCGCCAGCAGCCCTGGGACTCAAACCGATACGCAGTATTTT. The chain carries TRBV5-1 and TRBJ2-3; tentatively, D is TRBD2 (6 bases). Germline-derived CDR1 and CDR2 are SGHRS and YFSETQ. There are 14 residues in the CDR3. Trimming removed 4 bases from V and 6 bases from J, with 15 bases in between.

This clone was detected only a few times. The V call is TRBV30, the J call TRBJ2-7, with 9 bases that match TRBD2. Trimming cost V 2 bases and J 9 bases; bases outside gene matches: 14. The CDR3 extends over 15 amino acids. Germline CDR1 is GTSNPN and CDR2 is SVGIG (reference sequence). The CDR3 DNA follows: TGTGCCTGGAGTACATCGGGTCTAGCGGGGAGCAGGCAGTACTTC. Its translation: CAWSTSGLAGSRQYF.

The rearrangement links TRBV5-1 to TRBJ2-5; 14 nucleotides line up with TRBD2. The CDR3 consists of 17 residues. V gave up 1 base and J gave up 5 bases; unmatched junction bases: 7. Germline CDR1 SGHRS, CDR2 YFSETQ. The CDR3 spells CASSLPGLAGGQETQYF. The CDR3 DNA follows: TGCGCCAGCAGCTTGCCCGGACTAGCGGGAGGTCAGGAGACCCAGTACTTC.

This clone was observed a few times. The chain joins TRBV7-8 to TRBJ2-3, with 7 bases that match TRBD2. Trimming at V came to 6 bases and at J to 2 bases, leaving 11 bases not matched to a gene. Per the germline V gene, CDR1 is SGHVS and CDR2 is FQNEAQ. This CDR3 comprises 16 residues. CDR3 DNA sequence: TGTGCCAGCAGGCCCTGGGCGGGGGAGTACACAGATACGCAGTATTTT. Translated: CASRPWAGEYTDTQYF.

As DNA, the CDR3 is TGTGCCATCAGTGAGAGGATGCGGGGGGGTACCGGGGAGCTGTTTTTT. Translated, it gives CAISERMRGGTGELFF. The rearrangement links TRBV10-3 to TRBJ2-2, with TRBD2 identical over 9 bases. The J segment lost 5 bases and the V segment lost 2 bases, leaving 6 bases of the junction unmatched. CDR3 size: 16 residues. Germline CDR1 ENHRY, CDR2 SYGVKD.

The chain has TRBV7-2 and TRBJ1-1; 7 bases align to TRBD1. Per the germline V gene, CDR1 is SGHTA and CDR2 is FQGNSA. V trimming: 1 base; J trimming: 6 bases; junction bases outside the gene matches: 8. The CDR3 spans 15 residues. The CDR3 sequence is CASSLEGGESAEAFF. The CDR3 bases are TGTGCCAGCAGCTTAGAAGGGGGCGAGTCGGCTGAAGCTTTCTTT.

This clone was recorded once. For the CDR3, the DNA is TGTGCCAGCAGCAGAACAGGGGGAACTAATGAAAAACTGTTTTTT. This codes for CASSRTGGTNEKLFF. The chain is built from TRBV7-3 and TRBJ1-4, with 8 nucleotides matching TRBD1. The ends lost 5 bases at V and 1 base at J; junction bases unmatched: 3. This CDR3 has 15 residues. The germline V gene has CDR1 SGHTA and CDR2 FQGTGA.

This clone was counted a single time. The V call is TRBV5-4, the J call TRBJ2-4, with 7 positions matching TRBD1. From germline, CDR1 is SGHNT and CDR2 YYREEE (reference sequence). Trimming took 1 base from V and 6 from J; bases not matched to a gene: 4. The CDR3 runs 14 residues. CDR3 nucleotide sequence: TGTGCCAGCAGCTTGTCGGGACAGTTAAACATTCAGTACTTC. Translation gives CASSLSGQLNIQYF.

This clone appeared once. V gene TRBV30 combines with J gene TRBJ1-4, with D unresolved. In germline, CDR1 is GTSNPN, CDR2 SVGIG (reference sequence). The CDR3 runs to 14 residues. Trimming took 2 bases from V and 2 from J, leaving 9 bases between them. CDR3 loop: CAWSSWETNEKLFF. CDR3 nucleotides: TGTGCCTGGAGTTCGTGGGAGACTAATGAAAAACTGTTTTTT. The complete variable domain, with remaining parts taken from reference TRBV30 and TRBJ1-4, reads SQTIHQWPATLVQPVGSPLSLECTVEGTSNPNLYWYRQAAGRGLQLLFYSVGIGQISSEVPQNLSASRPQDRQFILSSKKLLLSDSGFYLCAWSSWETNEKLFFGSGTQLSVL.

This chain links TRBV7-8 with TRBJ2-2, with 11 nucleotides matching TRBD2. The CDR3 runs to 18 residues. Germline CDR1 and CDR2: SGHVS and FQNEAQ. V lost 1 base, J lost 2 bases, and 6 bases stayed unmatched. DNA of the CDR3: TGTGCCAGCAGCTTAGAGTCTCTAGCGGGGGGCAACACCGGGGAGCTGTTTTTT. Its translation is CASSLESLAGGNTGELFF.

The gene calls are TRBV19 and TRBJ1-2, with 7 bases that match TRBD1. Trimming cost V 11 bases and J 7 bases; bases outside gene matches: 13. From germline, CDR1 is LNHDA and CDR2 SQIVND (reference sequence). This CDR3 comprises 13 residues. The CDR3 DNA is TGTGCCGCACGGGACAGCCCAGAGACTGGCTACACCTTC. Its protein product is CAARDSPETGYTF.

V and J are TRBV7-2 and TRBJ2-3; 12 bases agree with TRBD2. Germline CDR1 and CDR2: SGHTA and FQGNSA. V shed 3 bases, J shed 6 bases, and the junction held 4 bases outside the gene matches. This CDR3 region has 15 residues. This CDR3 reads CASSLTSGRGDTQYF. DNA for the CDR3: TGTGCCAGCAGCTTGACTAGCGGGAGAGGGGATACGCAGTATTTT.

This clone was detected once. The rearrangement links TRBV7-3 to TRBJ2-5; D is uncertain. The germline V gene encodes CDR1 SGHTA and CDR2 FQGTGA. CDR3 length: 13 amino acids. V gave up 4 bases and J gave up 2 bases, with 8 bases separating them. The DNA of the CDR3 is TGTGCCAGCAGCTCTGAGAGGCAAGAGACCCAGTACTTC. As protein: CASSSERQETQYF. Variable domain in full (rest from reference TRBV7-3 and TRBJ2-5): GAGVSQTPSNKVTEKGKYVELRCDPISGHTALYWYRQSLGQGPEFLIYFQGTGAADDSGLPNDRFFAVRPEGSVSTLKIQRTERGDSAVYLCASSSERQETQYFGPGTRLLVL.

CDR3 in amino acids: CASSLSVSTDTQYF. The DNA of the CDR3 is TGTGCCAGCAGCTTATCTGTGAGCACAGATACGCAGTATTTT. This chain links TRBV11-1 with TRBJ2-3; D not certain. From germline, CDR1 is SGHAT and CDR2 FQDESV (reference sequence). The CDR3 consists of 14 residues. V lost 2 bases, J lost 0 bases, and 6 bases lay in between.

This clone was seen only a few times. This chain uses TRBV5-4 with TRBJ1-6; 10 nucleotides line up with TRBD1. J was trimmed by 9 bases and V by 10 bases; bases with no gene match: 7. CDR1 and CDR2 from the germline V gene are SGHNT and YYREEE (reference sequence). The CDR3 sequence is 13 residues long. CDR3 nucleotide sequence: TGTGCCGGCGGGACAGGGGAGGGTTCACCCCTCCACTTT. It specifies CAGGTGEGSPLHF.

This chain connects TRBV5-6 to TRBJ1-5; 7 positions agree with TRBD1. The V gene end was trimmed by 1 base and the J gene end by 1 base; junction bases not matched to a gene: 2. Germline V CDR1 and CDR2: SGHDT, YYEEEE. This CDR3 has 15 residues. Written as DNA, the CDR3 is TGTGCCAGCAGCTTGACAGGGGAGAGCAATCAGCCCCAGCATTTT. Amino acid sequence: CASSLTGESNQPQHF.

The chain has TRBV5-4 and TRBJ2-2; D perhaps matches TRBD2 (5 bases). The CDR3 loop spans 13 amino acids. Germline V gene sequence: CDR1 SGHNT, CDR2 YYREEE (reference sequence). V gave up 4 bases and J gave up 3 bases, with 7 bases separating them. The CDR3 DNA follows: TGTGCCAGCAGCCGGGAATACACCGGGGAGCTGTTTTTT. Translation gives CASSREYTGELFF.

Here the CDR3 DNA reads TGTGCCAGCAGCTTACAAGCCCGGGGAGCTAGCGGTCAAGAGACCCAGTACTTC. Translated, it gives CASSLQARGASGQETQYF. V gene TRBV7-3 combines with J gene TRBJ2-5, with TRBD2 identical over 7 bases. The CDR3 runs 18 residues. CDR1 and CDR2 from the germline V gene are SGHTA and FQGTGA. With V trimmed by 2 bases and J by 2 bases, 14 bases remained unmatched.

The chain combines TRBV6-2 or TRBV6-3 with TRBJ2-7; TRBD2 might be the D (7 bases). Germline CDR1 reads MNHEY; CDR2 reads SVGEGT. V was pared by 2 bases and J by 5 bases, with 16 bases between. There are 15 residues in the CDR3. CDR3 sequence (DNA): TGTGCCAGCAGTTACGGGGGCACTAGCGTCGACGAGCAGTACGTC. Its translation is CASSYGGTSVDEQYV.

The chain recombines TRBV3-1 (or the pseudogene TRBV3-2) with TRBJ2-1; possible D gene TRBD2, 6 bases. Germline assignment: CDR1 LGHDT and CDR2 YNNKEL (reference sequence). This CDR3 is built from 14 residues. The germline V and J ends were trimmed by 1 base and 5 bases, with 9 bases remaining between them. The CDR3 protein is CASSQGGLNNEQFF. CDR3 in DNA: TGTGCCAGCAGCCAAGGGGGACTCAACAATGAGCAGTTCTTC.

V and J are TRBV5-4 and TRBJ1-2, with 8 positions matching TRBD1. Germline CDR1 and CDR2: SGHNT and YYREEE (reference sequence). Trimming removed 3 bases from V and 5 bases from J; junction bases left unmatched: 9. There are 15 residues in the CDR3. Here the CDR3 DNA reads TGTGCCAGCAGCTCGCTCGGACAGGGCGCTTATGGCTACACCTTC. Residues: CASSSLGQGAYGYTF.

The CDR3 reads CASSRGSRTDTQYF. CDR3 coding DNA: TGTGCCAGCAGCAGGGGGAGTCGCACAGATACGCAGTATTTT. The rearrangement joins TRBV9 to TRBJ2-3; TRBD1 might be the D (6 bases). CDR3 size: 14 residues. Germline assignment: CDR1 SGDLS and CDR2 YYNGEE. V was pared by 4 bases and J by 1 base, with 10 bases between.

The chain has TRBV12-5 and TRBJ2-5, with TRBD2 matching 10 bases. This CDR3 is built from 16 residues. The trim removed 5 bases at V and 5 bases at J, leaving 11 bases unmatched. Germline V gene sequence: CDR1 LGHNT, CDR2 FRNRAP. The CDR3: CASGQRASGGWETQYF. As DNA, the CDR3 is TGTGCTAGTGGTCAAAGGGCTAGCGGGGGCTGGGAGACCCAGTACTTC.

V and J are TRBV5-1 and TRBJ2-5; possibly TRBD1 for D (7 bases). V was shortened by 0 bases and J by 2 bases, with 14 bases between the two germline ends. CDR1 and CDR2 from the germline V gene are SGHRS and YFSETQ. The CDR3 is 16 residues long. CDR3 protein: CASSLGGRGEQETQYF. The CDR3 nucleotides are TGCGCCAGCAGCTTGGGGGGCAGGGGGGAACAAGAGACCCAGTACTTC.

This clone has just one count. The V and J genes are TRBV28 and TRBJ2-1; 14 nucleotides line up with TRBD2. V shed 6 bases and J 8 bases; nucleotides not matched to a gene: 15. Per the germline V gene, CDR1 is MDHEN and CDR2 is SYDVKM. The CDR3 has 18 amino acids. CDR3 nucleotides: TGTGCCAGCAGCTCGGAGGGGGAGGGACTAGCGGGAGATCATGAGCAGTTCTTC. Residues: CASSSEGEGLAGDHEQFF.

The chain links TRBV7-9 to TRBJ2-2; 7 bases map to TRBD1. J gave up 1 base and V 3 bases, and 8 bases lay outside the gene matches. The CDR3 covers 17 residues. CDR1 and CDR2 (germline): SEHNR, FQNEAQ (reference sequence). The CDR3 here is CASSFAGTVLNTGELFF. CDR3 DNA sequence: TGTGCCAGCAGCTTTGCCGGGACAGTGCTGAACACCGGGGAGCTGTTTTTT. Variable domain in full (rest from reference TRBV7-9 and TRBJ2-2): DTGVSQNPRHKITKRGQNVTFRCDPISEHNRLYWYRQTLGQGPEFLTYFQNEAQLEKSRLLSDRFSAERPKGSFSTLEIQRTEQGDSAMYLCASSFAGTVLNTGELFFGEGSRLTVL.